The text below deals with one TCR beta chain. CDR1 is SGHAT and CDR2 is FQNNGV in the germline V gene. The germline V and J ends were trimmed by 8 bases and 3 bases, with 11 bases remaining between them. The length of the CDR3 is 12 residues. This entry belongs to a study of cytomegalovirus exposure and HLA in healthy donors. Amplification used 60 Vbeta primers and 13 Jbeta primers. Using immunoSEQ multiplex PCR, the repertoire was profiled, and TCRdb retains in-frame clones only, with some absent. Of about 160,000 clones listed, roughly 80% are singletons. This TCR was sampled from a male donor in good health and CMV-seronegative. The rearrangement uses TRBV11-2 and TRBJ2-7, with a tentative D call TRBD2 (5 bases). Sequencing input: PBMCs. CDR3 bases: TGTGCCAGCGGAGAGGGAAACTACGAGCAGTACTTC. It specifies CASGEGNYEQYF.